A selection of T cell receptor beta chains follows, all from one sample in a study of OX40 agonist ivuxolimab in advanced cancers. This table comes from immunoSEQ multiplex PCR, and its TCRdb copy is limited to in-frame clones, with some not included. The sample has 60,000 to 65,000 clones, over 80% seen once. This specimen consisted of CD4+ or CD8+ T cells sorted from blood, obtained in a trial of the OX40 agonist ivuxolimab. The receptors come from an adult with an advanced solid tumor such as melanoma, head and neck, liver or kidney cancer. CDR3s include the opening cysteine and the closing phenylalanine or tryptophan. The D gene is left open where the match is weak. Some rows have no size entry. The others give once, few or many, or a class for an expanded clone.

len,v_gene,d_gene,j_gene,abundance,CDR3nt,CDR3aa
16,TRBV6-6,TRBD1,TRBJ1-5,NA,TGTGCCAGCAGTTACACGGGACAGCTGGGGAATCAGCCCCAGCATTTT,CASSYTGQLGNQPQHF
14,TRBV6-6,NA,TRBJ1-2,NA,TGTGCCAGCAGTTACTTCCCTGTAAACTATGGCTACACCTTC,CASSYFPVNYGYTF
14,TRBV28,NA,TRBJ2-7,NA,TGTGCCAGCAGTCCCCTCGAGGTCTACTACGAGCAGTACTTC,CASSPLEVYYEQYF
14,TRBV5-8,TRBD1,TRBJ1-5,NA,TGTGCCAGCAGCTCTACAGGGGGCAATCAGCCCCAGCATTTT,CASSSTGGNQPQHF
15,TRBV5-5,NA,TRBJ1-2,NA,TGTGCCAGCAGCTTGGCCGTAGGTACGATGTGGGGCTACACCTTC,CASSLAVGTMWGYTF
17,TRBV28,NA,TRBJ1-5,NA,TGTGCCAGCAGCCCTCAGGACAAGACATATAGCAATCAGCCCCAGCATTTT,CASSPQDKTYSNQPQHF
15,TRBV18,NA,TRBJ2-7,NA,TGTGCCAGCTCACCACCTGGAGGAGCGTCCTACGAGCAGTACTTC,CASSPPGGASYEQYF
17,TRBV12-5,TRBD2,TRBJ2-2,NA,TGTGCTAGTGGTTTGGTAACCCTAGCGGGAGTTGGCGGGGAGCTGTTTTTT,CASGLVTLAGVGGELFF
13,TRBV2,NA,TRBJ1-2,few,TGTGCCAGCGGGTCGATAGCTAACTATGGCTACACCTTC,CASGSIANYGYTF
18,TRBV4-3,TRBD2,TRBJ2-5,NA,TGCGCCAGCAGCCACAAGGGACTAGCGGGGTTTTTAAAAGAGACCCAGTACTTC,CASSHKGLAGFLKETQYF
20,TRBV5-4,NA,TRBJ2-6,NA,TGTGCCAGCAGCTTGGGAATGGGAAGGGCCCCCCACTCTGGGGCCAACGTCCTGACTTTC,CASSLGMGRAPHSGANVLTF
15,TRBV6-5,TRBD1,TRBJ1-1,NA,TGTGCCAGCAGTCGGGACAGCAATATGAACACTGAAGCTTTCTTT,CASSRDSNMNTEAFF
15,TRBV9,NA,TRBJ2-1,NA,TGTGCCAGCAGCGTTAGCGGAGCTGACTACAATGAGCAGTTCTTC,CASSVSGADYNEQFF
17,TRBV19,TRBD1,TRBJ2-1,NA,TGTGCCAGTAAGAAATTGACCGGGACAGGGGACGACAATGAGCAGTTCTTC,CASKKLTGTGDDNEQFF
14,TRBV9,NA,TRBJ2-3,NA,TGTGCCAGCAGCGACCCCCGCCGCACAGATACGCAGTATTTT,CASSDPRRTDTQYF
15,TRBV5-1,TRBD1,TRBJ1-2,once,TGCGCCAGCAGCCCCGGGACAGGCGTAAACTATGGCTACACCTTC,CASSPGTGVNYGYTF
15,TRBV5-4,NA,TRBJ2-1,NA,TGTGCCAGCAGCCCCACTACGGGCTCCTACAATGAGCAGTTCTTC,CASSPTTGSYNEQFF
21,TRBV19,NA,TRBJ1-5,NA,TGTGCCAGTAGTATGGGTCTTGGCGGCAGGGGTCGCCTCGATAGCAATCAGCCCCAGCATTTT,CASSMGLGGRGRLDSNQPQHF